The clone carrying this T cell receptor (beta chain) has more than one count but fewer than ten. Antigen unknown. The data derive from a study of early T cells in non-severe SARS-CoV-2 infection. Study-level background: The study sequenced bulk RNA from unsorted whole blood, with chains unpaired. Notes on the study in general: Anti-spike CD8 responses were favored by VDJdb matching, which missed private and CD4 specificities.

V was pared by 2 bases and J by 4 bases, with 8 bases of the junction left unmatched. CDR3 length: 16 residues. The germline V gene encodes CDR1 MRHNA and CDR2 SNTAGT. Each cDNA molecule carried a unique molecular identifier. MiXCR, applied by TCRdb to the 5' RACE reads, yields one record per CDR3 protein. The sample records roughly 65,000 distinct CDR3 sequences, 9% to 15% being singletons. Specimen: whole blood. This receptor was taken from an adult who was a healthcare worker with PCR-confirmed SARS-CoV-2 infection or an uninfected control (not recorded which). J is TRBJ2-3 and V is TRBV6-4; 8 positions agree with TRBD2. In nucleotides, the CDR3 is TGTGCCAGCAGTGACGTCGCGGGGGGCGCCGCAGATACGCAGTATTTT. It is translated as CASSDVAGGAADTQYF.